This entry is about one T cell receptor beta chain. It has no known antigen specificity. No quality values exist for individual bases; no much larger clone is one base distant. The CDR3 contains 16 residues, cysteine and phenylalanine counted. Only the CDR3 portion is preserved as DNA: 48 bases, with reading frame beginning at the first base. Taken from the germline V gene, the CDR1 and CDR2 loops are MNHEY and SVGEGT. For this chain, trimming is 2 bases at the V end and 5 bases at the J end, and the number of junction bases without a gene match is 7. The meaning of the sample's treatment or condition label: approximately nine-day PBMC culture with coronavirus spike peptide pools or control peptides (ViraFEST assay). The ViraFEST assay was used in the study, in which antigen-specific T cells were expanded with peptide pools and expanded clonotypes were subsequently identified by TCR sequencing. The convalescent patients' positive SARS-CoV-2 PCR tests fell between March and December 2020, which was before the Alpha, Beta and Delta variants emerged in the United States. Each well held under 2.5 million PBMCs cultured in IMDM containing approximately 5% human AB serum and 9 to 10 IU/ml IL-2, with about 9.4 ug/ml peptide pools added. Half of the culture medium was replaced with fresh IL-2-containing medium on days 3 and 7. Once the cells had been in culture for about 10 days, the EasySep CD4+ T cell isolation kit was used to isolate CD4+ T cells by negative selection. Ficoll-Paque Plus gradient centrifugation was used to isolate PBMCs from whole blood, and the isolated PBMCs were then either used fresh or cryopreserved at -140C. Each culture condition was generally run in triplicate wells.

The data were obtained in a study of vaccination and CD4 T cells after COVID-19 (dated by TCRdb to the early 2020s). As for the study more broadly: Convalescent patients had a positive SARS-CoV-2 result on nasal swab PCR, and of these patients, several had mild disease and one had severe disease. In the convalescent cohort there were six males and four females, among whom were two Hispanic individuals, seven Caucasians, two Asians and one multiracial person. Two doses of either the Pfizer-BioNTech BNT162b2 vaccine (n=8) or the Moderna mRNA-1273 vaccine (n=2) were administered to participants. Post-COVID blood samples were collected from convalescent patients a median of roughly 100 days after diagnosis, with a range of roughly 35 to 180 days. The time from the second vaccine dose to post-vaccine blood sampling had a median of roughly 70 days and ranged from roughly 13 to 241 days. Overlapping spike peptide pools from SARS-CoV-2 and from the common cold coronaviruses HCoV-NL63, HCoV-OC43 and HCoV-229E were used as culture stimuli. As controls, cultures received a CEFX viral epitope pool (the positive control), an HIV-1 Nef peptide pool (the negative control), or no peptide at all. The spike-specific CD4+ TCR repertoire was compared before and after mRNA vaccination in around ten COVID-19 convalescent patients and a handful of infection-naive healthy vaccine recipients. Here is what the overall study found, with its caveats: Nearly all vaccine-specific clones in convalescent patients (304 of 307) were mono-reactive for SARS-CoV-2 spike rather than cross-reactive with common cold coronaviruses. Relatively few convalescent patients were included in the study, and early timepoints after natural infection were not analyzed. Among convalescent patients, a median around 86% of the SARS-CoV-2-reactive clones seen after vaccination appeared only after vaccination, which suggests priming specific to the vaccine. The median count of SARS-CoV-2-reactive clonotypes went up from around 23 after infection to 38 after vaccination, although the change was not significant.

Libraries were built with PCR. DNA from cultured CD4+ T cells underwent TCR sequencing with the Oncomine TCR Beta short-read assay at the Johns Hopkins FTIC core. Genomic DNA was extracted from the cultured CD4+ T cells with the QIAamp micro DNA kit. The Oncomine TCR Beta libraries from cultured CD4+ T cells were pooled using unique dual indexes and then sequenced on an Illumina iSeq 100. In the authors' own workflow: Non-productive sequences were removed, and CDR3s that did not start with C, did not end with F or W, or were shorter than 7 amino acids were discarded. The MANAFEST web application identified antigen-specific clonotypes by comparing peptide-stimulated wells against reference wells and other culture wells. Positive clones required FDR below 0.05, an odds ratio above 5, and productive frequency above 0.1% in at least two of three replicate wells. Clonotypes that were significantly expanded in both SARS-CoV-2 spike wells and at least one common cold coronavirus spike condition were defined as cross-reactive. Levenshtein distances (stringdist) and unrooted phylogenetic trees (ape) in R version 3.6.1 were used to assess CDR3 homology. TCRdb trimmed public reads at Q25 via fastp, called clones via MiXCR and kept in-frame beta chains. Here each entry gathers all rows of one CDR3 protein and keeps the most common genes and DNA. What appears here as the V and J calls and clone size reflects TCRdb's work, not the paper's. For this sample the table gives 12,000 to 15,000 distinct CDR3 sequences, of which around 56% were detected only once. Over 9.5% of the sample is in the top ten clones.

The sequence was collected from a human donor who had recovered from COVID-19. This chain is built from TRBV6-2 or TRBV6-3 and TRBJ2-5; 11 bases in the middle match TRBD2. Sequencing was carried out using CD4+ T cells from blood, cultured in vitro. The CDR3 reads CASSYILAGVRETQYF. The bases are TGTGCCAGCAGTTACATACTAGCGGGAGTCCGGGAGACCCAGTACTTC.